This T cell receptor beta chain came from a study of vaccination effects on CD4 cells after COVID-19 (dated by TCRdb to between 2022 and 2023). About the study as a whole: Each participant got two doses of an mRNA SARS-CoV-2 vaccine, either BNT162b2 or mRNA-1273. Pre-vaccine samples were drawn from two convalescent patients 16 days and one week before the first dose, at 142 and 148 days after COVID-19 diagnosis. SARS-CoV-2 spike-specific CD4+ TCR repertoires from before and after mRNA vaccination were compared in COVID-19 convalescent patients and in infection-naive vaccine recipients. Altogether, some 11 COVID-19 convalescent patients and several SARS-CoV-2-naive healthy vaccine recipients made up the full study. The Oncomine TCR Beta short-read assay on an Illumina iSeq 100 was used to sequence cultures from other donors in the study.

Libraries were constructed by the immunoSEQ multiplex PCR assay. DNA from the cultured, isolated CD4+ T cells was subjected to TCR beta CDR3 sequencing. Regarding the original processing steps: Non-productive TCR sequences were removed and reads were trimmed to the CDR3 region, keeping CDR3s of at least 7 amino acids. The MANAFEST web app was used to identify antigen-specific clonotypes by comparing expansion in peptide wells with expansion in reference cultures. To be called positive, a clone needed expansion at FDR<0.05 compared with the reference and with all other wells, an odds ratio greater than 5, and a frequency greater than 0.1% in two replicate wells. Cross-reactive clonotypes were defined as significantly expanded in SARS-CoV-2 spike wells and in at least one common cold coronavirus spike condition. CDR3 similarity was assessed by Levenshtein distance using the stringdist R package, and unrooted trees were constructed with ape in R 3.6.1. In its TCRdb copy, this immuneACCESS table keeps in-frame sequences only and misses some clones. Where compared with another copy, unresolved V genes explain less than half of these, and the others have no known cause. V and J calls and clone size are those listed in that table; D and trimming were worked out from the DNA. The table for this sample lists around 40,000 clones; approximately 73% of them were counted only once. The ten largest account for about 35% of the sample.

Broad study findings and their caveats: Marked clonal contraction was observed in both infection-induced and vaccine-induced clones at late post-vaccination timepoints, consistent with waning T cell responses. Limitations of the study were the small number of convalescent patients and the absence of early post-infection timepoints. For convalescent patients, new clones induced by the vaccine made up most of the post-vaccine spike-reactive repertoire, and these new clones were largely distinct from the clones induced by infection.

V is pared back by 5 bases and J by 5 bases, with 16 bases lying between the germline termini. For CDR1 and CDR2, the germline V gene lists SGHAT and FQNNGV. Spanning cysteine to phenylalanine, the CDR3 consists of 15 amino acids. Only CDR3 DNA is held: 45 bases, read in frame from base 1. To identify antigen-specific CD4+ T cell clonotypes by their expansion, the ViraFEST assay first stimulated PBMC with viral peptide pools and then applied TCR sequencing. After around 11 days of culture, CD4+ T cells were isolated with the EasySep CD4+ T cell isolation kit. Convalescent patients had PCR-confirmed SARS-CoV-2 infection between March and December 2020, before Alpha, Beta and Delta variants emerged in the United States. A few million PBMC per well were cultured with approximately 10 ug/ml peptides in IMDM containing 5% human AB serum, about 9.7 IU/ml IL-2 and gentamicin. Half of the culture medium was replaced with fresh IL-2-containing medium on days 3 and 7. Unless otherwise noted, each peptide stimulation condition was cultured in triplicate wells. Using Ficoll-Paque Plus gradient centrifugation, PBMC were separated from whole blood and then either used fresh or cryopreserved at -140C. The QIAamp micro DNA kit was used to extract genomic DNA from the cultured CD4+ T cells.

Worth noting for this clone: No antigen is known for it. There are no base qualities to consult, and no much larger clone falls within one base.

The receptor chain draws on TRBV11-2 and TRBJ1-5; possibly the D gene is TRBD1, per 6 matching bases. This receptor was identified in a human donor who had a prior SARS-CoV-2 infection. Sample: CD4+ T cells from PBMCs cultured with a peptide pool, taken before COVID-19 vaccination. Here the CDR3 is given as CASSPWGGADQPQHF. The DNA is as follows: TGTGCCAGCAGCCCGTGGGGGGGGGCTGATCAGCCCCAGCATTTT. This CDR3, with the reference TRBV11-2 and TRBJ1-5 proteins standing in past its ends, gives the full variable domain EAGVAQSPRYKIIEKRQSVAFWCNPISGHATLYWYQQILGQGPKLLIQFQNNGVVDDSQLPKDRFSAERLKGVDSTLKIQPAKLEDSAVYLCASSPWGGADQPQHFGDGTRLSIL.